This T cell receptor (beta chain) was captured in a study of CD8 T cells in Susac syndrome. An input of roughly 0.45 to 1 ug of RNA was subjected to reverse transcription using random hexamers. Amplification of the TCR beta CDR3 was carried out by immunoSEQ multiplex PCR, which spanned a total of 54 Vbeta and 13 Jbeta segments. TCRdb reprocessed the immunoSEQ multiplex PCR reads with MiXCR, giving one entry per CDR3 protein. The sample carries 330,000 or so distinct CDR3 sequences, about 89% recorded once. CDR1 is SGHTS and CDR2 is YDEGEE in the germline V gene. The CDR3 runs to 13 residues. V was shortened by 5 bases and J by 7 bases, with 15 bases between the two germline ends. The multiple sclerosis controls consisted of treatment-naive patients with relapsing-remitting disease, either stable or active. TEMRA cells were enriched by FACS, while CD8+ and CD4+ T cells were obtained through a negative isolation that was performed magnetically.

Sequenced sample: CD8+ T cells from PBMCs. The receptor comes from a human donor with multiple sclerosis. The chain couples TRBV5-8 to TRBJ1-2; D gene uncertain. The CDR3 region has the DNA TGTGCCAGCAGATCTATCGCGGGTTTTGGCTACACCTTC. It yields the protein CASRSIAGFGYTF.